The 32 T cell receptor beta chains given below trace back to one sample, sequenced in a study of beta chain features in type 1 diabetes. As every portion of the isolated RNA was reverse transcribed, the sequencing read expressed TCRB transcripts. Method: immunoSEQ multiplex PCR; TCRdb's copy keeps in-frame clones and lacks some. The sample contains some 660,000 clones, around an eighth of which appear only once. These TCRs' antigens remain unknown. Whole-study results and caveats: Significant though moderate, a shortening of TCRB CDR3s appeared in all four CD4+ subsets of Type 1 diabetes patients.

The sample comprised naive CD4+ T cells from blood. Every receptor here comes from a man younger than 30 with type 1 diabetes.

This clone has a handful of counts. CDR3 in amino acids: CAWSVEGGSEAFF. The CDR3 DNA follows: TGTGCCTGGAGTGTCGAGGGGGGAAGTGAAGCTTTCTTT. The chain employs TRBV30 and TRBJ1-1; the D gene is possibly TRBD1 (6 bases). The CDR3 spans 13 residues. Germline CDR1 is GTSNPN and CDR2 is SVGIG (reference sequence). Deletions cut 0 bases from V and 7 bases from J, with 12 bases between.

The V call is TRBV18, the J call TRBJ2-4, with D perhaps matching TRBD1 (6 bases). Trimming shortened V by 0 bases and J by 8 bases, and 11 bases separated the two germline ends. This CDR3 is built from 14 residues. Germline values: CDR1 KGHSH, CDR2 LQKENI. The CDR3 coding sequence is TGTGCCAGCTCACCACCGGGCCCAGGGGACATTCAGTACTTC. Residues: CASSPPGPGDIQYF.

This clone was seen more than once but under ten times. V usage is TRBV10-3 and J usage is TRBJ2-7; TRBD2 aligns across 11 bases. V dropped 3 bases and J dropped 5; count of bases not matched to a gene: 9. There are 16 residues in the CDR3. CDR1 is ENHRY, CDR2 SYGVKD, per germline. CDR3: CAISDASGRTTNEQYF. The CDR3, as DNA: TGTGCCATCAGTGATGCTAGCGGGAGGACAACTAACGAGCAGTACTTC.

The chain joins TRBV5-1 to TRBJ2-2; tentatively, D is TRBD1 or TRBD2 (5 bases each). CDR1 and CDR2 (germline): SGHRS, YFSETQ. The V end lost 2 bases, the J end lost 3 bases, and 11 bases lay between the germline ends. This CDR3 has 15 residues. The CDR3 loop is CASSFEGLDTGELFF. In DNA, the CDR3 is TGCGCCAGCAGCTTCGAGGGGCTAGACACCGGGGAGCTGTTTTTT.

The V and J genes are TRBV25-1 and TRBJ2-4; 7 bases fit TRBD1. The length of the CDR3 is 13 residues. Germline trimming cut 4 bases from V and 7 bases from J; bases unmatched to any gene: 4. CDR1 is MGHDK and CDR2 is SYGVNS in the germline V gene. CDR3 loop: CASSGRQGNIQYF. The CDR3 DNA reads TGTGCCAGCAGTGGGCGACAGGGCAACATTCAGTACTTC.

This clone has a handful of counts. The CDR3 loop reads CASSRDPYQETQYF. The CDR3 DNA sequence: TGCGCCAGCAGCCGAGATCCCTACCAAGAGACCCAGTACTTC. The chain is built from TRBV5-1 and TRBJ2-5; D unresolved. The length of the CDR3 is 14 residues. Germline V gene data show CDR1 as SGHRS and CDR2 as YFSETQ. With 4 bases removed from V and 0 bases from J, the gap between germline ends came to 10 bases.

The V and J genes are TRBV28 and TRBJ2-7; tentatively, D is TRBD1 or TRBD2 (5 bases each). Per germline, CDR1 MDHEN and CDR2 SYDVKM. Between the trimmed V and J ends, which lost 6 bases and 9 bases, there was a span of 18 bases. The CDR3 runs 13 residues. The CDR3 protein is CASSPGTPLGQYF. CDR3 coding DNA: TGTGCCAGCAGCCCTGGGACGCCGCTAGGGCAGTACTTC.

This clone was recorded a few times. The chain recombines TRBV5-4 with TRBJ2-6, with D perhaps given as TRBD1 or TRBD2 (5 bases each). The CDR3 has 17 residues. Germline loops: CDR1 SGHNT, CDR2 YYREEE (reference sequence). The V gene lost 4 bases and the J gene lost 0 bases, with 14 bases spanning the gap. The CDR3: CASSRGEGPSGANVLTF. CDR3 DNA: TGTGCCAGCAGCCGGGGCGAAGGGCCCTCTGGGGCCAACGTCCTGACTTTC.

This clone was seen a handful of times. The V call is TRBV11-1, the J call TRBJ2-3; 9 nucleotides line up with TRBD2. The CDR3 is made up of 15 amino acids. Germline loops: CDR1 SGHAT, CDR2 FQDESV (reference sequence). Trimming at V came to 5 bases and at J to 3 bases, leaving 6 bases not matched to a gene. The CDR3, as DNA: TGTGCCAGCAGCCTTCTAGCGGGGTTTACAGATACGCAGTATTTT. Its protein is CASSLLAGFTDTQYF.

V usage is TRBV5-1 and J usage is TRBJ2-5; the D gene is possibly TRBD1 (6 bases). The CDR3 consists of 14 residues. The V and J ends lost 1 base and 2 bases respectively, with 9 bases between them. Germline CDR1 SGHRS, CDR2 YFSETQ. In DNA form, the CDR3 reads TGCGCCAGCAGCTTGACAGGGTTGCAAGAGACCCAGTACTTC. Amino acid sequence: CASSLTGLQETQYF.

The chain employs TRBV18 and TRBJ1-2, with 7 bases lining up with TRBD1. Losses at the gene ends were 3 bases for V and 7 bases for J; bases not matched to a gene: 11. The germline CDR1 and CDR2 sequences are KGHSH and LQKENI. This CDR3 has 15 amino acids. The CDR3 bases are TGTGCCAGCTCACCGTCGGGACAGCGCACAAGTGGCTACACCTTC. Encoded protein: CASSPSGQRTSGYTF. The complete variable domain, with remaining parts taken from reference TRBV18 and TRBJ1-2, reads NAGVMQNPRHLVRRRGQEARLRCSPMKGHSHVYWYRQLPEEGLKFMVYLQKENIIDESGMPKERFSAEFPKEGPSILRIQQVVRGDSAAYFCASSPSGQRTSGYTFGSGTRLTVV.

This clone was found a few times. The chain employs TRBV5-4 and TRBJ1-1, with D possibly being TRBD1 (5 bases). This CDR3 spans 16 amino acids. Germline-derived CDR1 and CDR2 are SGHNT and YYREEE (reference sequence). V was cut by 3 bases and J by 5 bases, with 20 bases left in between. The CDR3 DNA sequence: TGTGCCAGCAGCTCCCGGACGGGGGGAACGTGGACTGAAGCTTTCTTT. This encodes CASSSRTGGTWTEAFF.

This clone was seen a handful of times. V usage is TRBV4-1 and J usage is TRBJ2-5; D may be TRBD1 (5 bases). This CDR3 is built from 14 residues. Germline V gene lookup returns CDR1 MGHRA and CDR2 YSYEKL. Trimming removed 1 base at V and 10 bases at J, with 16 bases between. CDR3 sequence reads: CASSQGGTAIDQYF. CDR3 DNA sequence: TGCGCCAGCAGCCAAGGGGGCACAGCCATAGACCAGTACTTC.

The rearrangement links TRBV30 to TRBJ1-5; D unresolved. Trimming left V 8 bases short and J 5 bases short, with 16 bases between. The CDR3 is 13 residues long. From germline, CDR1 is GTSNPN and CDR2 SVGIG (reference sequence). The CDR3 region has the DNA TGTGCCGTCGGCTGGCAGGCCGATCAGCCCCAGCATTTT. Translation gives CAVGWQADQPQHF.

CDR3 amino acids: CASSLVTGASYNSPLHF. In DNA form, the CDR3 reads TGTGCCAGCAGCTTGGTGACAGGGGCCTCCTATAATTCACCCCTCCACTTT. The V and J genes are TRBV5-6 and TRBJ1-6, with 8 bases matching TRBD1. Germline V lookup: CDR1 SGHDT, CDR2 YYEEEE. The CDR3 totals 17 residues. J was trimmed by 0 bases and V by 0 bases; bases with no gene match: 2.

The CDR3 DNA is TGTGCCAGCAGCTTAGCTGGGCTAGCGGGAGAGGGAAACATTCAGTACTTC. Encoded protein: CASSLAGLAGEGNIQYF. The V gene is TRBV7-9, the J gene TRBJ2-4; 10 nucleotides align to TRBD2. The CDR3 extends over 17 amino acids. J lost 6 bases, V lost 0 bases, and 8 bases had no gene match. The germline CDR1 and CDR2 sequences are SEHNR and FQNEAQ (reference sequence).

This chain uses TRBV30 with TRBJ2-2; a weak D match, TRBD1 (5 bases). V was clipped by 8 bases and J by 5 bases, with 24 bases between them. Per the germline V gene, CDR1 is GTSNPN and CDR2 is SVGIG (reference sequence). The length of the CDR3 is 16 residues. Here the CDR3 reads CAGRVRRTFGTGELFF. The DNA of the CDR3 is TGTGCCGGCAGGGTACGGCGAACGTTCGGTACCGGGGAGCTGTTTTTT.

There are a few counts of this clone. The CDR3 region has the DNA TGCGCCAGCAGCTCAAGCTCTGGGGCCAACGTCCTGACTTTC. It is translated as CASSSSSGANVLTF. The chain recombines TRBV4-3 with TRBJ2-6; no reliable D call. Germline CDR1 is LGHNA and CDR2 is YSLEER. Trimming removed 5 bases at V and 0 bases at J, with 5 bases between. The CDR3 has 14 amino acids.

About this clone itself: The sample holds other DNA sequences that translate to the same CDR3. The chain combines TRBV19 with TRBJ2-1; no reliable D call. The V and J ends lost 4 bases and 5 bases respectively, with 0 bases between them. The germline CDR1 and CDR2 sequences are LNHDA and SQIVND (reference sequence). The CDR3 extends over 10 amino acids. The CDR3 bases are TGTGCCAGTAGTAACAATGAGCAGTTCTTC. This codes for CASSNNEQFF.

This clone was picked up a small number of times. This chain uses TRBV9 with TRBJ2-5, with 10 bases matching TRBD2. Trimming at V came to 6 bases and at J to 3 bases, leaving 8 bases not matched to a gene. The CDR3 extends over 15 amino acids. Germline CDR1 SGDLS, CDR2 YYNGEE. CDR3 coding DNA: TGTGCCAGCACCCATGGGGGGACTAGCGAAGAGACCCAGTACTTC. Protein sequence: CASTHGGTSEETQYF.

The table lists this clone with a few counts. The gene calls are TRBV29-1 and TRBJ1-3; D unclear. The CDR3 totals 11 residues. Germline CDR1 and CDR2: SQVTM and ANQGSEA. Trimming removed 0 bases at V and 8 bases at J, with 5 bases between. CDR3 sequence: CSVEDPDTIYF. As DNA, the CDR3 is TGCAGCGTTGAAGATCCAGACACCATATATTTT. The whole variable domain, remainder taken from reference TRBV29-1 and TRBJ1-3, is SAVISQKPSRDICQRGTSLTIQCQVDSQVTMMFWYRQQPGQSLTLIATANQGSEATYESGFVIDKFPISRPNLTFSTLTVSNMSPEDSSIYLCSVEDPDTIYFGEGSWLTVV.

The rearrangement uses TRBV19 and TRBJ2-1; 7 nucleotides match TRBD1. Unmatched junction bases numbered 8, after V lost 6 bases and J lost 6 bases. CDR1 and CDR2 from the germline V gene are LNHDA and SQIVND (reference sequence). CDR3 length: 14 amino acids. The CDR3 coding sequence is TGTGCCAGTAGCAAACAGGGGACGGTCAATGAGCAGTTCTTC. It yields the protein CASSKQGTVNEQFF.

This clone was seen a few times. The V gene is TRBV19, the J gene TRBJ1-2; tentative D call: TRBD1 (6 bases). The CDR3 totals 12 residues. Per the germline V gene, CDR1 is LNHDA and CDR2 is SQIVND (reference sequence). V lost 8 bases, J lost 3 bases, and 10 bases lay in between. As DNA, the CDR3 is TGTGCCAGTGGACAGATTTACTATGGCTACACCTTC. This gives the protein CASGQIYYGYTF.

This clone has a handful of counts. The chain combines TRBV9 with TRBJ1-2; possibly TRBD1 for D (5 bases). Trimming stripped 4 bases from V and 3 bases from J, with 13 bases between. CDR1 is SGDLS and CDR2 is YYNGEE in the germline V gene. CDR3 length: 14 residues. The CDR3 region has the DNA TGTGCCAGCAGCCTTCCCGGGACGGACTATGGCTACACCTTC. This codes for CASSLPGTDYGYTF.

The V call is TRBV7-9, the J call TRBJ1-5; tentatively, D is TRBD1 (5 bases). The CDR3 spans 13 residues. Germline lookup yields CDR1 SEHNR and CDR2 FQNEAQ (reference sequence). V dropped 8 bases and J dropped 7 bases, with 15 bases sitting between them. The DNA for the CDR3 is TGTGCCAGCCTGGGACGGGGCGGACAGCCCCAGCATTTT. Its translation: CASLGRGGQPQHF. Looking up the rest from reference TRBV7-9 and TRBJ1-5 gives the full variable domain: DTGVSQNPRHKITKRGQNVTFRCDPISEHNRLYWYRQTLGQGPEFLTYFQNEAQLEKSRLLSDRFSAERPKGSFSTLEIQRTEQGDSAMYLCASLGRGGQPQHFGDGTRLSIL.

This rearrangement joins TRBV6-5 to TRBJ2-7; no definite D call. The CDR3 extends over 16 amino acids. In germline, CDR1 is MNHEY, CDR2 SVGAGI. Deletions cut 0 bases from V and 0 bases from J, with 12 bases between. The CDR3 loop is CASSYSLFGSSYEQYF. The CDR3 nucleotides read TGTGCCAGCAGTTACTCCCTCTTCGGATCCTCCTACGAGCAGTACTTC.

In DNA, the CDR3 is TGTGCCAGCAGCGTCGCAGGAGGTGAGACCCAGTACTTC. Its translation: CASSVAGGETQYF. The chain joins TRBV7-9 to TRBJ2-5; the D gene is possibly TRBD2 (5 bases). Per germline, CDR1 SEHNR and CDR2 FQNEAQ (reference sequence). This CDR3 has 13 residues. The germline V and J ends were trimmed by 5 bases and 5 bases, with 12 bases remaining between them.

The V and J genes are TRBV30 and TRBJ1-6; no clear D gene. Per germline, CDR1 GTSNPN and CDR2 SVGIG (reference sequence). This CDR3 spans 15 amino acids. Between the trimmed V and J ends, which lost 4 bases and 6 bases, there was a span of 16 bases. The DNA for the CDR3 is TGTGCCTGGAAATACCGTGGAACCGGTAATTCACCCCTCCACTTT. It codes for CAWKYRGTGNSPLHF.

For this clone: It is unclear where the CDR3 begins or ends on the DNA, so no DNA is shown, and the CDR3 is as TCRdb lists it. The chain has TRBV5-6 and TRBJ2-1; TRBD1, the D gene given by the table, was not confirmed from the DNA. A total of 12 residues make up the CDR3, ends included. Germline assignment: CDR1 SGHDT and CDR2 YYEEEE. CDR3 region: CASSFGQGARFF.

This clone has a handful of counts. The V call is TRBV2, the J call TRBJ2-1; TRBD1 might be the D (5 bases). This CDR3 comprises 14 residues. V lost 8 bases and J lost 6, with 17 bases in between. Germline values: CDR1 SNHLY, CDR2 FYNNEI. This CDR3 is CASARQLPGNEQFF. As DNA, the CDR3 is TGTGCCAGCGCCAGACAGCTTCCTGGCAATGAGCAGTTCTTC.

The chain combines TRBV4-3 with TRBJ2-1; D is unresolved. Deletions cut 0 bases from V and 3 bases from J, with 6 bases between. Germline CDR1 LGHNA, CDR2 YSLEER. The CDR3 is made up of 14 amino acids. CDR3 in amino acids: CASSQEYLYNEQFF. CDR3 DNA sequence: TGCGCCAGCAGCCAAGAGTATCTCTACAATGAGCAGTTCTTC.

In this sample, this clone turned up a few times. This chain joins TRBV14 and TRBJ1-2, with 10 bases that match TRBD1. Germline V CDR1 and CDR2: SGHDN, FVKESK. This CDR3 contains 15 residues. With V trimmed by 6 bases and J by 7 bases, 11 bases remained unmatched. CDR3 DNA: TGTGCCAGCAGTCCCTCCGGGACAGGGGCACCTGGCTACACCTTC. Its translation: CASSPSGTGAPGYTF.